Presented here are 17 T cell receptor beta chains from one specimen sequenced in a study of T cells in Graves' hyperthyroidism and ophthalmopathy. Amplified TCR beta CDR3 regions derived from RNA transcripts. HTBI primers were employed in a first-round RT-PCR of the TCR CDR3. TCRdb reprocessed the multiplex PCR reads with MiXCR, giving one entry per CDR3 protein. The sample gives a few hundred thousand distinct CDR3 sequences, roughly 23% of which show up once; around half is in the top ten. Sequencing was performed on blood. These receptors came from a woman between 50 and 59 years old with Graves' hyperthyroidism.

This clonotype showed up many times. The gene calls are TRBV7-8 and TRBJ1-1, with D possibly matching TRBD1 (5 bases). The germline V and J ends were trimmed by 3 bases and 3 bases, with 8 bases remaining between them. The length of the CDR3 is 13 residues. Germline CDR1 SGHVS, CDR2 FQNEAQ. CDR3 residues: CASSFGGYTEAFF. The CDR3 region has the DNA TGTGCCAGCAGCTTTGGGGGGTACACTGAAGCTTTCTTT.

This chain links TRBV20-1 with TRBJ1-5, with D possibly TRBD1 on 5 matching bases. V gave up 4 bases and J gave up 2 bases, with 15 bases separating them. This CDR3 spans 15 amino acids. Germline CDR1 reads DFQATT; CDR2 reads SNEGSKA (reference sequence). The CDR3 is CSATPARVGNQPQHF. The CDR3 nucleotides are TGCAGTGCTACCCCTGCCAGGGTAGGCAATCAGCCCCAGCATTTT.

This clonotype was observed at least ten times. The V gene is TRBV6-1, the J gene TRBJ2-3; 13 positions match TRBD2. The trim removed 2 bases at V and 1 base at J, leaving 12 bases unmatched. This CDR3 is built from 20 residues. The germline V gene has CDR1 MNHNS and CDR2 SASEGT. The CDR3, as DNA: TGTGCCAGCAGTGAAAAGCCACTAGCGGGGGGGCCAAGTGGCACAGATACGCAGTATTTT. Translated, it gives CASSEKPLAGGPSGTDTQYF.

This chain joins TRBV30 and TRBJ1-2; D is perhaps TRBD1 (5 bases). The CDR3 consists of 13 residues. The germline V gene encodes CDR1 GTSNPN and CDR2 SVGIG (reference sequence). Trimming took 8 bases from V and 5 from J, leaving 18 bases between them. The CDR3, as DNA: TGTGCCAAGAAGCGGGACGGCCCATATGGCTACACCTTC. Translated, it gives CAKKRDGPYGYTF.

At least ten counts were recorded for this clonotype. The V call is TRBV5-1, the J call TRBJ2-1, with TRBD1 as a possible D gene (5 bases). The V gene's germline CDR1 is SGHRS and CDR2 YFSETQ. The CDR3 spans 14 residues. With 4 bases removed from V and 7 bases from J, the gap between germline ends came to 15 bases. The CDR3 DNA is TGCGCCAGCAGCAATGGACACGGTTGGAATGAGCAGTTCTTC. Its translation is CASSNGHGWNEQFF.

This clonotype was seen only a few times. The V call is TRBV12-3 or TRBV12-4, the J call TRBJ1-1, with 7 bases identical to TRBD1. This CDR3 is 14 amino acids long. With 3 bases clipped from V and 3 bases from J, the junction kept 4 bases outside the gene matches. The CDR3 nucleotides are TGTGCCAGCAGTTTTAACGACAGGGACACTGAAGCTTTCTTT. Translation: CASSFNDRDTEAFF.

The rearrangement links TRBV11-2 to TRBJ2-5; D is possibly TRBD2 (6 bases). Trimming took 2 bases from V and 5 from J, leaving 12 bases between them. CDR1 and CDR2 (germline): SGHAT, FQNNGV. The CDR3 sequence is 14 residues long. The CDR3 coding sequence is TGTGCCAGCAGCTTACCAGCCCGGGGGGAGACCCAGTACTTC. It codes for CASSLPARGETQYF.

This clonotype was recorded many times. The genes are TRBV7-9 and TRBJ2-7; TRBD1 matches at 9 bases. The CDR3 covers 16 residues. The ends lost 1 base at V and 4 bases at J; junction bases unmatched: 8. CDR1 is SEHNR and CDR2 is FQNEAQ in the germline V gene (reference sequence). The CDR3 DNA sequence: TGTGCCAGCAGCTTAGTTGCTGGACAGGGGTGGTACGAGCAGTACTTC. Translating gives CASSLVAGQGWYEQYF.

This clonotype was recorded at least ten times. The CDR3 reads CASSLPPGELFF. The DNA of the CDR3 is TGTGCCAGCAGCTTGCCCCCCGGGGAGCTGTTTTTT. The chain joins TRBV7-9 to TRBJ2-2; no clear D. The V end was cut by 3 bases, the J end by 6 bases, with 5 bases between. The CDR3 sequence is 12 residues long. CDR1 SEHNR and CDR2 FQNEAQ come from the germline V gene (reference sequence). The full variable domain, rest sourced from reference TRBV7-9 and TRBJ2-2, is DTGVSQNPRHKITKRGQNVTFRCDPISEHNRLYWYRQTLGQGPEFLTYFQNEAQLEKSRLLSDRFSAERPKGSFSTLEIQRTEQGDSAMYLCASSLPPGELFFGEGSRLTVL.

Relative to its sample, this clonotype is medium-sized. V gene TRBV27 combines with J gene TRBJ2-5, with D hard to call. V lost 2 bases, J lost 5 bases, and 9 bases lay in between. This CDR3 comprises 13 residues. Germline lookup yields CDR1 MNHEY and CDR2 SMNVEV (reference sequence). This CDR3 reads CASSLAFGETQYF. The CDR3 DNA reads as TGTGCCAGCAGTTTAGCATTCGGGGAGACCCAGTACTTC.

CDR3 sequence reads: CASSIPNGGVPDTQYF. In DNA, the CDR3 is TGTGCCAGTAGTATCCCCAACGGGGGGGTCCCAGATACGCAGTATTTT. The chain has TRBV19 and TRBJ2-3, with 8 nucleotides matching TRBD2. V lost 3 bases, J lost 4 bases, and 9 bases stayed unmatched. The CDR3 runs to 16 residues. Germline V CDR1 and CDR2: LNHDA, SQIVND (reference sequence).

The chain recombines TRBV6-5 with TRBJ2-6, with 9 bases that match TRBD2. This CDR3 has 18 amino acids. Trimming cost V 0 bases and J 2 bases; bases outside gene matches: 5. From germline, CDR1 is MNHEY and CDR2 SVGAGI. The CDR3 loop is CASSYSVRGGPGANVLTF. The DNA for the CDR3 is TGTGCCAGCAGTTACTCGGTGCGGGGGGGCCCTGGGGCCAACGTCCTGACTTTC.

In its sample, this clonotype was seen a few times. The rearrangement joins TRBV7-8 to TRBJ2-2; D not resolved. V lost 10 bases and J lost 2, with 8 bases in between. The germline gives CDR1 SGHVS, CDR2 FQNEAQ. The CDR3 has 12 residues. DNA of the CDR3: TGTGCCACCGGTACCAACACCGGGGAGCTGTTTTTT. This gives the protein CATGTNTGELFF.

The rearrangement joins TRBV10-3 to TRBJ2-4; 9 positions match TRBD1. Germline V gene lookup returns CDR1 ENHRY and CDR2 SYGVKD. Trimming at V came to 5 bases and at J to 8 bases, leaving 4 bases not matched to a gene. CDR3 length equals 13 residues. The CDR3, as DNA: TGTGCCATCAGTAACAGGGGGCTGGACATTCAGTACTTC. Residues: CAISNRGLDIQYF.

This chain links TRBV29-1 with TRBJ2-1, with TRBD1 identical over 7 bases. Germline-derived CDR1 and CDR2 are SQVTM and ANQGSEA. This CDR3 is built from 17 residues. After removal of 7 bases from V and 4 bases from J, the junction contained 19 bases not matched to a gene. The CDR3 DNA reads TGCAGCGCCCCGCTAGAAACAGGGGACGCGAGGTACAATGAGCAGTTCTTC. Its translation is CSAPLETGDARYNEQFF.

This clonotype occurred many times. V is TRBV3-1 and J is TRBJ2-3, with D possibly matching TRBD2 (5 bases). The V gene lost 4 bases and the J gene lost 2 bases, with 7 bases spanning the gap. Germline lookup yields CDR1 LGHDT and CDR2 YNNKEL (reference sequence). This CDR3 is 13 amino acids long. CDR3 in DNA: TGTGCCAGCAGCCGACTACCCACAGATACGCAGTATTTT. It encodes CASSRLPTDTQYF.

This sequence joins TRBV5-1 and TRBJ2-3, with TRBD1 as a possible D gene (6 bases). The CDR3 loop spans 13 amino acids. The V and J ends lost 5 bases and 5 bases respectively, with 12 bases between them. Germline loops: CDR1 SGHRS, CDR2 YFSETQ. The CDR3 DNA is TGCGCCAGCAGACAGGGAGTATTAGATACGCAGTATTTT. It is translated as CASRQGVLDTQYF.